The 15 T cell receptor beta chains below were found in one sample sequenced in a study of blood T cell repertoires in COVID-19. TCRdb's copy holds only in-frame clones and misses some; the assay was immunoSEQ multiplex PCR. Of approximately 120,000 clones in the sample, about 84% were seen once. Sequencing was performed on peripheral blood. These receptor sequences come from a human donor in a cohort sampled during active COVID-19.

This chain links TRBV29-1 with TRBJ2-2, with 10 bases aligning to TRBD2. Germline CDR1 and CDR2: SQVTM and ANQGSEA. This CDR3 spans 15 amino acids. V was pared by 6 bases and J by 1 base, with 5 bases of the junction left unmatched. The CDR3 loop reads CSVTGLARNTGELFF. DNA for the CDR3: TGCAGCGTAACGGGACTAGCGAGGAACACCGGGGAGCTGTTTTTT.

The chain uses TRBV27 and TRBJ2-1; D may be TRBD2 (6 bases). Germline lookup yields CDR1 MNHEY and CDR2 SMNVEV (reference sequence). The CDR3 covers 18 residues. Trimming took off 7 bases at V and 0 bases at J, with 22 bases between the two ends. The CDR3 here is CASTRRKSGYSSYNEQFF. The CDR3 DNA follows: TGTGCCAGCACCCGCCGTAAGAGCGGGTATAGCTCCTACAATGAGCAGTTCTTC.

This clone was seen a single time. The V call is TRBV7-9, the J call TRBJ1-2; 8 bases align to TRBD1. This CDR3 comprises 17 residues. The germline CDR1 and CDR2 sequences are SEHNR and FQNEAQ (reference sequence). Trimming cost V 3 bases and J 1 base; bases outside gene matches: 10. The CDR3 here is CASSFPDRGESNYGYTF. The CDR3 region has the DNA TGTGCCAGCAGCTTCCCCGACAGGGGCGAGAGTAACTATGGCTACACCTTC.

The chain is built from TRBV5-4 and TRBJ2-1, with TRBD2 matching over 16 bases. This CDR3 has 18 residues. Germline V gene sequence: CDR1 SGHNT, CDR2 YYREEE (reference sequence). V shed 4 bases, J shed 4 bases, and the junction held 8 bases outside the gene matches. For the CDR3, the DNA is TGTGCCAGCAGCCTACCCGGGACTAGCGGGAGGGAGTACAATGAGCAGTTCTTC. Its protein product is CASSLPGTSGREYNEQFF.

CDR3 nucleotide sequence: TGTGCCAGCAGCTTGGCCGGGACAGGGCCTGGCTACACCTTC. Translation: CASSLAGTGPGYTF. The chain joins TRBV7-9 to TRBJ1-2; 9 bases match TRBD1. The junction had 6 bases not matched to a gene; V was cut back by 3 bases and J by 7 bases. Germline V lookup: CDR1 SEHNR, CDR2 FQNEAQ (reference sequence). This CDR3 is built from 14 residues.

This clone was recorded only once. CDR3 DNA sequence: TGTGCCAGCAGTTATACAGCGGGCAATAACAATGAGCAGTTCTTC. Translated: CASSYTAGNNNEQFF. This chain links TRBV6-2 or TRBV6-3 with TRBJ2-1; D may be TRBD2 (6 bases). Per germline, CDR1 MNHEY and CDR2 SVGEGT. Trimming took 3 bases from V and 5 from J, leaving 14 bases between them. This CDR3 spans 15 amino acids.

This rearrangement joins TRBV7-9 to TRBJ1-1, with D unclear. CDR3 length equals 13 residues. V was trimmed by 5 bases and J by 6 bases, leaving 13 bases between them. Germline V lookup: CDR1 SEHNR, CDR2 FQNEAQ (reference sequence). The CDR3 DNA follows: TGTGCCAGCAGCCCCCTGGGGAGGGCTGAAGCTTTCTTT. Its protein is CASSPLGRAEAFF.

The CDR3 DNA reads TGTGCCAGCAGGGTAGCGGAAATGTCCTACGAGCAGTACTTC. This sequence encodes CASRVAEMSYEQYF. The chain is built from TRBV6-5 and TRBJ2-7; D is perhaps TRBD2 (6 bases). CDR1 is MNHEY and CDR2 is SVGAGI in the germline V gene. The V end lost 6 bases, the J end lost 1 base, and 13 bases lay between the germline ends. The CDR3 is 14 residues long.

This clone has a single count. The rearrangement links TRBV6-5 to TRBJ2-1, with TRBD1 identical over 7 bases. V dropped 6 bases and J dropped 6; count of bases not matched to a gene: 11. The CDR3 consists of 15 residues. Germline V lookup: CDR1 MNHEY, CDR2 SVGAGI. This chain's CDR3 is CASSLRTGYTNEQFF. In DNA form, the CDR3 reads TGTGCCAGCAGCCTCCGGACAGGTTATACCAATGAGCAGTTCTTC.

The gene calls are TRBV24-1 and TRBJ2-7; 7 nucleotides line up with TRBD1. V shed 4 bases and J 0 bases; nucleotides not matched to a gene: 5. The length of the CDR3 is 15 residues. The V gene's germline CDR1 is KGHDR and CDR2 SFDVKD. The CDR3 nucleotides are TGTGCCACCAGTGACGACCGGGACAGCTCCTACGAGCAGTACTTC. Amino acids: CATSDDRDSSYEQYF.

The chain is built from TRBV28 and TRBJ2-7; 11 nucleotides line up with TRBD1. J was trimmed by 9 bases and V by 4 bases; bases with no gene match: 14. This CDR3 has 16 residues. The germline CDR1 and CDR2 sequences are MDHEN and SYDVKM. The CDR3 nucleotides are TGTGCCAGCAGTTGGACAGGGGGCGCAGGAGGGGTGAGGCAGTACTTC. Translated: CASSWTGGAGGVRQYF. Full variable domain (outside the CDR3, taken from reference TRBV28 and TRBJ2-7): DVKVTQSSRYLVKRTGEKVFLECVQDMDHENMFWYRQDPGLGLRLIYFSYDVKMKEKGDIPEGYSVSREKKERFSLILESASTNQTSMYLCASSWTGGAGGVRQYFGPGTRLTVT.

CDR3 nucleotides: TGTGCCAGCAGTTTTTACAGAGCCTCCTATAATTCACCCCTCCACTTT. It is translated as CASSFYRASYNSPLHF. The chain carries TRBV27 and TRBJ1-6; D unclear. Trimming removed 3 bases at V and 0 bases at J, with 9 bases between. The CDR3 is made up of 16 amino acids. Germline V gives CDR1 MNHEY, CDR2 SMNVEV (reference sequence).

The gene calls are TRBV6-5 and TRBJ1-1; possible D gene TRBD1, 6 bases. Deletions cut 5 bases from V and 5 bases from J, with 18 bases between. The CDR3 length is 15 residues. The germline CDR1 and CDR2 sequences are MNHEY and SVGAGI. This CDR3 is CASSIPGAPGTEAFF. The CDR3 DNA reads as TGTGCCAGCAGTATACCAGGGGCCCCGGGGACTGAAGCTTTCTTT.

The V gene is TRBV7-2, the J gene TRBJ2-5; TRBD2 matches at 7 bases. The CDR3 contains 14 residues. After removal of 5 bases from V and 5 bases from J, the junction contained 8 bases not matched to a gene. CDR1 and CDR2 from the germline V gene are SGHTA and FQGNSA. CDR3 protein: CASSDGAGRETQYF. The CDR3, as DNA: TGTGCCAGCAGCGACGGAGCGGGAAGGGAGACCCAGTACTTC.

The chain uses TRBV30 and TRBJ1-4, with D hard to call. The CDR3 length is 19 residues. Between the trimmed V and J ends, which lost 4 bases and 0 bases, there was a span of 24 bases. Germline CDR1 and CDR2: GTSNPN and SVGIG (reference sequence). CDR3 protein: CAWIEGGPRITTTNEKLFF. The CDR3 DNA sequence: TGTGCCTGGATCGAGGGAGGTCCGAGGATAACTACAACTAATGAAAAACTGTTTTTT.